The 17 T cell receptor beta chains presented below share a single source sample, sequenced in a study of cytomegalovirus exposure and HLA in healthy donors. PCR involved 60 Vbeta and 13 Jbeta primers. Clones were sequenced by immunoSEQ multiplex PCR, and TCRdb holds only the in-frame ones, with some missing. The sample records 130,000 to 150,000 clones, 76% being singletons. The sequenced material came from PBMCs. The origin of the receptors is a woman aged 40 to 50 in good health and CMV-seronegative.

The V gene is TRBV19, the J gene TRBJ1-5; perhaps TRBD1 as D (6 bases). Trimming pared 4 bases from V and 4 bases from J, leaving 17 bases between. Per the germline V gene, CDR1 is LNHDA and CDR2 is SQIVND (reference sequence). This CDR3 spans 16 amino acids. The CDR3 sequence is CASSTWDTESNQPQHF. In DNA form, the CDR3 reads TGTGCCAGTAGTACCTGGGACACCGAGAGTAATCAGCCCCAGCATTTT. Looking up the rest from reference TRBV19 and TRBJ1-5 gives the full variable domain: DGGITQSPKYLFRKEGQNVTLSCEQNLNHDAMYWYRQDPGQGLRLIYYSQIVNDFQKGDIAEGYSVSREKKESFPLTVTSAQKNPTAFYLCASSTWDTESNQPQHFGDGTRLSIL.

This clone showed up just a few times. The J gene is TRBJ1-1, the V gene TRBV5-1, with TRBD1 identical over 7 bases. V was clipped by 4 bases and J by 11 bases; unmatched bases: 17. The CDR3 consists of 15 residues. Germline V lookup: CDR1 SGHRS, CDR2 YFSETQ. This CDR3 is CASSPQGGGGGSAFF. The CDR3 region has the DNA TGCGCCAGCAGCCCTCAAGGGGGCGGGGGGGGTTCGGCTTTCTTT.

The chain is built from TRBV27 and TRBJ1-4; 9 bases are shared with TRBD1. V shed 2 bases and J 7 bases; nucleotides not matched to a gene: 5. The length of the CDR3 is 15 residues. CDR1 and CDR2 (germline): MNHEY, SMNVEV (reference sequence). The CDR3 DNA sequence: TGTGCCAGCAGTTTACTGGGACAGGGTAGTGAAAAACTGTTTTTT. It translates to CASSLLGQGSEKLFF. Combining the CDR3 with reference TRBV27 and TRBJ1-4 gives the whole variable domain EAQVTQNPRYLITVTGKKLTVTCSQNMNHEYMSWYRQDPGLGLRQIYYSMNVEVTDKGDVPEGYKVSRKEKRNFPLILESPSPNQTSLYFCASSLLGQGSEKLFFGSGTQLSVL.

The V gene is TRBV6-4, the J gene TRBJ1-2, with D possibly TRBD1 on 6 matching bases. Per the germline V gene, CDR1 is MRHNA and CDR2 is SNTAGT. The CDR3 is 14 residues long. V lost 0 bases to trimming and J lost 7 bases, with 12 bases between them. CDR3 in amino acids: CASSDSTGWGGYTF. CDR3 coding DNA: TGTGCCAGCAGTGACTCGACAGGATGGGGTGGCTACACCTTC.

The chain joins TRBV6-1 to TRBJ1-1; perhaps TRBD1 as D (5 bases). The ends were cut back, 2 bases at V and 7 bases at J, with 14 bases in the middle. CDR3 length equals 14 residues. Germline loops: CDR1 MNHNS, CDR2 SASEGT. As DNA, the CDR3 is TGTGCCAGCAGTGAAAATAGGGGAGGATTTGAAGCTTTCTTT. This codes for CASSENRGGFEAFF.

V is TRBV5-6 and J is TRBJ1-3; 8 nucleotides match TRBD1. V lost 2 bases to trimming and J lost 4 bases; unmatched junction nucleotides: 11. CDR3 length equals 17 residues. Germline loops: CDR1 SGHDT, CDR2 YYEEEE. This CDR3 reads CASSFGTGVGAGNTIYF. CDR3 DNA sequence: TGTGCCAGCAGCTTTGGGACAGGAGTCGGGGCGGGAAACACCATATATTTT.

The chain carries TRBV7-2 and TRBJ2-1, with 9 bases matching TRBD1. Trimming cost V 4 bases and J 0 bases; bases outside gene matches: 7. Germline V gives CDR1 SGHTA, CDR2 FQGNSA. This CDR3 region has 17 residues. The CDR3 reads CASSSTRDRASYNEQFF. The CDR3 DNA reads TGTGCCAGCAGCTCAACCAGGGACAGGGCCTCCTACAATGAGCAGTTCTTC. The variable domain in full, with the rest retrieved from reference TRBV7-2 and TRBJ2-1, is GAGVSQSPSNKVTEKGKDVELRCDPISGHTALYWYRQSLGQGLEFLIYFQGNSAPDKSGLPSDRFSAERTGGSVSTLTIQRTQQEDSAVYLCASSSTRDRASYNEQFFGPGTRLTVL.

The V and J genes are TRBV14 and TRBJ2-1; TRBD1 matches 9 bases. CDR1 is SGHDN, CDR2 FVKESK, per germline. The V segment lost 2 bases and the J segment 6 bases; nucleotides outside the gene matches: 8. This CDR3 is built from 16 residues. The CDR3 protein is CASSQTRDRVGNEQFF. As DNA, the CDR3 is TGTGCCAGCAGCCAAACCCGGGACAGGGTTGGCAATGAGCAGTTCTTC.

The genes are TRBV9 and TRBJ1-6; D unresolved. V lost 0 bases and J 9 bases, leaving 13 bases between the germline ends. The germline gives CDR1 SGDLS, CDR2 YYNGEE. The CDR3 contains 15 residues. Here the CDR3 DNA reads TGTGCCAGCAGCGTAGAGGGCGGAGGGAGTTCACCCCTCCACTTT. Amino acids: CASSVEGGGSSPLHF.

This clone occurred once. This chain links TRBV28 with TRBJ2-3; 13 bases map to TRBD2. V lost 6 bases and J lost 1; bases outside the gene matches: 1. Germline CDR1 is MDHEN and CDR2 is SYDVKM. The CDR3 consists of 15 residues. The CDR3 sequence is CASRGTSGGTDTQYF. The CDR3 DNA follows: TGTGCCAGCAGGGGGACTAGCGGGGGCACAGATACGCAGTATTTT.

V is TRBV2 and J is TRBJ2-2; D might be TRBD1 (5 bases). CDR1 SNHLY and CDR2 FYNNEI come from the germline V gene. This CDR3 is 13 amino acids long. V was shortened by 2 bases and J by 7 bases, with 8 bases between the two germline ends. The CDR3, as DNA: TGTGCCAGCAGTGAACAGGGCTTCGGGGAGCTGTTTTTT. It codes for CASSEQGFGELFF.

The V and J genes are TRBV5-6 and TRBJ2-5, with 7 bases aligning to TRBD1. The CDR3 sequence is 13 residues long. With 4 bases clipped from V and 0 bases from J, the junction kept 0 bases outside the gene matches. The germline V gene has CDR1 SGHDT and CDR2 YYEEEE. The CDR3 loop reads CASSGTDQETQYF. The CDR3 DNA is TGTGCCAGCAGCGGGACAGACCAAGAGACCCAGTACTTC.

J is TRBJ2-1 and V is TRBV30, with TRBD2 matching over 13 bases. V dropped 5 bases and J dropped 4; count of bases not matched to a gene: 11. The germline CDR1 and CDR2 sequences are GTSNPN and SVGIG (reference sequence). The CDR3 totals 17 residues. The CDR3 DNA follows: TGTGCCTGGTCACTTACTAGCGGGAGGGCCCTGTACAATGAGCAGTTCTTC. Protein: CAWSLTSGRALYNEQFF.

The chain carries TRBV28 and TRBJ2-1, with 10 bases lining up with TRBD2. The CDR3 length is 16 residues. Trimming took 5 bases from V and 4 from J; bases not matched to a gene: 8. The germline gives CDR1 MDHEN, CDR2 SYDVKM. The CDR3 protein is CASSPRLAGAYNEQFF. The CDR3 nucleotides are TGTGCCAGCAGTCCCAGACTAGCGGGCGCATACAATGAGCAGTTCTTC. Based on the CDR3 plus reference TRBV28 and TRBJ2-1, the full variable domain is DVKVTQSSRYLVKRTGEKVFLECVQDMDHENMFWYRQDPGLGLRLIYFSYDVKMKEKGDIPEGYSVSREKKERFSLILESASTNQTSMYLCASSPRLAGAYNEQFFGPGTRLTVL.

The J gene is TRBJ1-6, the V gene TRBV5-1; 7 bases line up with TRBD1. The J segment lost 0 bases and the V segment lost 4 bases, leaving 10 bases of the junction unmatched. Germline values: CDR1 SGHRS, CDR2 YFSETQ. The CDR3 has 18 residues. This CDR3 is CASSRAVTGSSYNSPLHF. The DNA for the CDR3 is TGCGCCAGCAGCCGCGCCGTGACAGGGAGCTCCTATAATTCACCCCTCCACTTT.

This clone was counted a few times. V and J are TRBV10-1 and TRBJ2-7, with 12 bases that match TRBD1. The CDR3 spans 15 residues. V was pared by 3 bases and J by 6 bases, with 6 bases of the junction left unmatched. Germline V gives CDR1 WNHNN, CDR2 SYGVQD (reference sequence). CDR3 residues: CASSDTGTGGGEQYF. CDR3 coding DNA: TGCGCCAGCAGTGATACCGGGACAGGGGGCGGCGAGCAGTACTTC.

This clone was observed a few times. V gene TRBV27 combines with J gene TRBJ2-1; a possible D gene is TRBD2 (6 bases). V was pared by 8 bases and J by 4 bases, with 12 bases between. CDR1 and CDR2 (germline): MNHEY, SMNVEV (reference sequence). This CDR3 has 13 amino acids. The CDR3 loop reads CASVSGGYNEQFF. The DNA for the CDR3 is TGTGCCAGCGTATCTGGGGGGTACAATGAGCAGTTCTTC.